One sample yielded the 9 T cell receptor beta chains listed below, sequenced in a study of control samples from healthy donors and cancer patients. Sequenced by immunoSEQ multiplex PCR; TCRdb stores in-frame clones only, minus some. The sample yields tens of thousands of clones, 75% to 95% seen once. The specimen sequenced was PBMCs. The receptors derive from a man aged 50-59 years with lung cancer.

In its sample, this clone was seen once. CDR3 loop: CASSPQGTLATTEQYF. The DNA for the CDR3 is TGTGCCAGCTCACCTCAAGGGACACTGGCGACTACCGAGCAGTACTTC. J is TRBJ2-7 and V is TRBV18; D possibly corresponds to TRBD1 (6 bases). The CDR3 loop spans 16 amino acids. Trimming took 3 bases from V and 6 from J, leaving 21 bases between them. CDR1 KGHSH and CDR2 LQKENI come from the germline V gene.

The chain uses TRBV3-1 (or the pseudogene TRBV3-2) and TRBJ1-1; no firm D call. V was cut by 1 base and J by 10 bases, with 10 bases left in between. Germline V gene sequence: CDR1 LGHDT, CDR2 YNNKEL (reference sequence). The CDR3 sequence is 12 residues long. The CDR3 is CASSQAGRRAFF. In DNA form, the CDR3 reads TGTGCCAGCAGCCAAGCGGGCCGTCGAGCTTTCTTT.

V usage is TRBV19 and J usage is TRBJ1-6; the D gene is possibly TRBD1 (6 bases). CDR1 is LNHDA and CDR2 is SQIVND in the germline V gene (reference sequence). The CDR3 contains 13 residues. Trimming pared 7 bases from V and 9 bases from J, leaving 13 bases between. Here the CDR3 DNA reads TGTGCCAGTAACGGGGACAAACTTTCACCCCTCCACTTT. Protein product: CASNGDKLSPLHF.

J is TRBJ2-1 and V is TRBV5-1; 10 nucleotides line up with TRBD2. Looked up from germline, CDR1 is SGHRS and CDR2 is YFSETQ. With 0 bases clipped from V and 9 bases from J, the junction kept 3 bases outside the gene matches. The CDR3 totals 14 residues. The CDR3 loop reads CASSLGTSGLEQFF. CDR3 sequence (DNA): TGCGCCAGCAGCTTGGGGACTAGCGGACTTGAGCAGTTCTTC.

The chain couples TRBV24-1 to TRBJ2-5; D unclear. Germline values: CDR1 KGHDR, CDR2 SFDVKD. The CDR3 is 12 residues long. With 4 bases removed from V and 2 bases from J, the gap between germline ends came to 4 bases. The CDR3, as DNA: TGTGCCACCAGTGAAACTCAAGAGACCCAGTACTTC. It translates to CATSETQETQYF.

The table lists this clone with a few counts. The chain is built from TRBV6-5 and TRBJ2-7; D perhaps matches TRBD1 (5 bases). The V gene lost 8 bases and the J gene lost 0 bases, with 11 bases spanning the gap. There are 13 residues in the CDR3. Germline V gene lookup returns CDR1 MNHEY and CDR2 SVGAGI. The DNA for the CDR3 is TGTGCCAGCCTTCCAGACAGCTCCTACGAGCAGTACTTC. Translated, it gives CASLPDSSYEQYF.

The rearrangement uses TRBV27 and TRBJ1-2; no definite D call. CDR3 length equals 14 residues. Germline CDR1 is MNHEY and CDR2 is SMNVEV (reference sequence). Trimming shortened V by 7 bases and J by 1 base, and 13 bases separated the two germline ends. The chain's CDR3 is CASKVAGFNYGYTF. CDR3 nucleotide sequence: TGTGCCAGCAAGGTGGCAGGCTTTAACTATGGCTACACCTTC.

The chain joins TRBV2 to TRBJ1-1, with D perhaps matching TRBD1 (6 bases). The CDR3 has 11 amino acids. V lost 6 bases and J lost 11, with 13 bases in between. The germline V gene encodes CDR1 SNHLY and CDR2 FYNNEI. The DNA of the CDR3 is TGTGCCAGCAGAACAGGGATCGCGGCTTTCTTT. It specifies CASRTGIAAFF.

The gene calls are TRBV4-1 and TRBJ2-5; TRBD1 aligns across 9 bases. Germline values: CDR1 MGHRA, CDR2 YSYEKL. The junction had 8 bases not matched to a gene; V was cut back by 5 bases and J by 1 base. There are 16 residues in the CDR3. As DNA, the CDR3 is TGCGCCAGCAGCTCGTGGGAACAGGGGGCCCAAGAGACCCAGTACTTC. It is translated as CASSSWEQGAQETQYF.